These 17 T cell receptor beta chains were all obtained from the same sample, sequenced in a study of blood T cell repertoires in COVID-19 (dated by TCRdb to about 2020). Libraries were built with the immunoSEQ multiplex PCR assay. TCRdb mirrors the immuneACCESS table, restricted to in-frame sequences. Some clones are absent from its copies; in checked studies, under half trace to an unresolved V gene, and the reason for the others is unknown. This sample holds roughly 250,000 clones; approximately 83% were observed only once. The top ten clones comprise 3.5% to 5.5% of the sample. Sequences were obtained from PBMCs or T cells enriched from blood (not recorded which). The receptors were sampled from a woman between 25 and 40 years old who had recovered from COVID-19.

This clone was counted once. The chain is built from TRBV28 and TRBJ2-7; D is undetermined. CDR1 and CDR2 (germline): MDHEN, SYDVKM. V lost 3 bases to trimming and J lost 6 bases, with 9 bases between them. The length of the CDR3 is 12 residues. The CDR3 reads CASSFYSSEQYF. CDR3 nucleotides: TGTGCCAGCAGTTTCTATAGTTCCGAGCAGTACTTC.

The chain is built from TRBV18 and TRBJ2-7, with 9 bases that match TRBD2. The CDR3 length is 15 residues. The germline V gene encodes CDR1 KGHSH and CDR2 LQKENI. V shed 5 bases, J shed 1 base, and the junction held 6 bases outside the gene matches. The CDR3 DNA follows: TGTGCCAGCTCAGTCTTTAGCGGGGGTTCCTACGAGCAGTACTTC. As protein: CASSVFSGGSYEQYF.

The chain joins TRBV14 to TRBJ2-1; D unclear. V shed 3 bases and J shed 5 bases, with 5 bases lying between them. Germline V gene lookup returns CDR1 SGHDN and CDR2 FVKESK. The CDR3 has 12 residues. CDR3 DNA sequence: TGTGCCAGCAGCCACAGTAACAATGAGCAGTTCTTC. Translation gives CASSHSNNEQFF.

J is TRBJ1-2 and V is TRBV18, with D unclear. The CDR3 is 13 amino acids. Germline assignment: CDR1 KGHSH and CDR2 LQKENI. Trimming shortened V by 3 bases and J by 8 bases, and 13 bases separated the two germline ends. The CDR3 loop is CASSPSGENGYTF. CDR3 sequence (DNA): TGTGCCAGCTCACCTTCGGGAGAGAACGGCTACACCTTC.

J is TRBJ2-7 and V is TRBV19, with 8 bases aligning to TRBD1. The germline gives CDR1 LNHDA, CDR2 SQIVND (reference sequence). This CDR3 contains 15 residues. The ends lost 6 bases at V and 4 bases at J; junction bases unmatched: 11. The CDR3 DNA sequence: TGTGCCAGTAGAGACACCGGGACAGGAGGATACGAGCAGTACTTC. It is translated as CASRDTGTGGYEQYF.

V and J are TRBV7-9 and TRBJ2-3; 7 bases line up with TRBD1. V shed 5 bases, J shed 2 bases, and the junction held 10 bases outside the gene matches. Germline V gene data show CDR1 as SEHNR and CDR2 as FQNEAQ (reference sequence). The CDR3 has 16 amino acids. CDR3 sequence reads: CASSKGQYIFTDTQYF. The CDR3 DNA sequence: TGTGCCAGCAGCAAGGGACAGTACATTTTCACAGATACGCAGTATTTT.

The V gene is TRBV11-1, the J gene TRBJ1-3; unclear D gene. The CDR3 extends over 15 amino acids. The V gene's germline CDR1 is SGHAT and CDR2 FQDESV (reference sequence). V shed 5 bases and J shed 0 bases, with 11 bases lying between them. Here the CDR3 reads CASSRPGPSGNTIYF. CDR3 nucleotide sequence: TGTGCCAGCAGCCGCCCAGGCCCCTCTGGAAACACCATATATTTT.

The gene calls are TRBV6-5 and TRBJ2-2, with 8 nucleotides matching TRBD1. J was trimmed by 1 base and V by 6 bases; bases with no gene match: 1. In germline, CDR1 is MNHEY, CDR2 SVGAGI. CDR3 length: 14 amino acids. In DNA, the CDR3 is TGTGCCAGCAGCGGACAGGGGAACACCGGGGAGCTGTTTTTT. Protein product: CASSGQGNTGELFF.

CDR3 sequence reads: CASSLRELGRVNPEAFF. The CDR3 DNA reads as TGTGCCAGCAGCTTACGGGAGCTGGGCAGGGTCAACCCTGAAGCTTTCTTT. This rearrangement joins TRBV7-2 to TRBJ1-1; TRBD1 might be the D (5 bases). The germline V gene has CDR1 SGHTA and CDR2 FQGNSA. The CDR3 is 17 residues long. V dropped 2 bases and J dropped 6 bases, with 22 bases sitting between them.

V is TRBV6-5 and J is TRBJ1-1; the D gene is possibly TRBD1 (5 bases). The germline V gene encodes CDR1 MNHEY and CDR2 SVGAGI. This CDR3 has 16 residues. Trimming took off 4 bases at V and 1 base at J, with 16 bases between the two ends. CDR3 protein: CASSLMSRQTNTEAFF. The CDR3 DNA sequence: TGTGCCAGCAGTTTGATGTCCCGACAGACGAACACTGAAGCTTTCTTT.

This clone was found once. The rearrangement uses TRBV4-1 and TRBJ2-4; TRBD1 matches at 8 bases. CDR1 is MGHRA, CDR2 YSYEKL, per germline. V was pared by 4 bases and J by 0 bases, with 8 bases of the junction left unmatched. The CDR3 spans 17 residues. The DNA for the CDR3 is TGCGCCAGCAGCCCGACGACAGGGGCACTAGCCAAAAACATTCAGTACTTC. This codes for CASSPTTGALAKNIQYF.

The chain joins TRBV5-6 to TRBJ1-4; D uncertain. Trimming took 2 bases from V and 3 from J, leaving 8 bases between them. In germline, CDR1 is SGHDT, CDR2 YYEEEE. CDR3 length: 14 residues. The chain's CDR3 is CASSFTGSNEKLFF. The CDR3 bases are TGTGCCAGCAGCTTCACGGGATCTAATGAAAAACTGTTTTTT.

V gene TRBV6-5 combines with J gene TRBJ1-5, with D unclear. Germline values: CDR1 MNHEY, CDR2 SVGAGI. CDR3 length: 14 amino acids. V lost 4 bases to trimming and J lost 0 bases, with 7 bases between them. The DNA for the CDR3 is TGTGCCAGCAGTTCTAGTTATAGCAATCAGCCCCAGCATTTT. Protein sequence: CASSSSYSNQPQHF.

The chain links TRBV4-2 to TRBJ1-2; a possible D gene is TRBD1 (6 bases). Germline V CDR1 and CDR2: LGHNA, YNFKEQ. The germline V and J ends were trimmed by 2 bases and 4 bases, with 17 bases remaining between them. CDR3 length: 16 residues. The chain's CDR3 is CASSQHTGLVTYGYTF. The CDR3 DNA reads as TGTGCCAGCAGCCAACATACAGGGCTTGTAACCTATGGCTACACCTTC.

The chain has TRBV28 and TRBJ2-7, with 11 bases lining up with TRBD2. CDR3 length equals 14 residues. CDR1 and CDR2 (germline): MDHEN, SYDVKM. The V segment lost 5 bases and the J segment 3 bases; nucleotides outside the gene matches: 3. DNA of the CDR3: TGTGCCAGCAGTAGACTAGCGGGGTTCTACGAGCAGTACTTC. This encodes CASSRLAGFYEQYF.

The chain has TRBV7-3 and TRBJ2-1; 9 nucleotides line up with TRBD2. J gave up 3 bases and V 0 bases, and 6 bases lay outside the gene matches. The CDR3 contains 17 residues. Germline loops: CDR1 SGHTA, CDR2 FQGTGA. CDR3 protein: CASSLTPLAGGYNEQFF. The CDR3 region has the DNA TGTGCCAGCAGCTTAACCCCACTAGCGGGTGGCTACAATGAGCAGTTCTTC.

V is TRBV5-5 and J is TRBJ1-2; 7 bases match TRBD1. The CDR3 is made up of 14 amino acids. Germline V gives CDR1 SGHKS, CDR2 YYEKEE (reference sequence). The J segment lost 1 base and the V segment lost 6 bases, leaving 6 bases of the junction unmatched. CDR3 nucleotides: TGTGCCAGCACCCCGGACAGGTTTAACTATGGCTACACCTTC. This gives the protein CASTPDRFNYGYTF.